This T cell receptor beta chain was documented in a study of T cells after posttransplantation cyclophosphamide. Study-wide points: Blood and skin or GI T cell repertoires showed limited TRB overlap. After PTCy, TRB diversity resembled that of CNI/methotrexate controls. Later post-transplant blood repertoires were often dominated by donor CD8+ memory clones.

Points on this clone: Its specificity is not known.

Measured with immunoSEQ multiplex PCR; TCRdb has only the in-frame clones, and not every one. The table includes tens of thousands of clones, roughly 88% detected once. Treatment was busulfan-fludarabine conditioning, a marrow graft, and cyclophosphamide on days +3 and +4. V dropped 8 bases and J dropped 9 bases, with 23 bases sitting between them. There are 14 residues in the CDR3. CDR1 and CDR2 from the germline V gene are SGHVS and FNYEAQ. Sequences were derived from PBMCs, sampled 55 to 70 days after allogeneic stem cell transplant with posttransplant cyclophosphamide. This TCR came from a male patient aged 55 to 69 who received an allogeneic stem cell transplant from a related donor and was CMV-positive. The graft donor may be the source of some T cells. The gene calls are TRBV7-6 and TRBJ2-7; D may be TRBD1 (6 bases). CDR3 protein: CASFQDSRGKGQYV. The CDR3 coding sequence is TGTGCCAGCTTCCAGGACAGTCGCGGAAAAGGGCAGTACGTC.